The source of this T cell receptor beta chain is a study of shared clonotypes between healthy human individuals. The split of CD4+ cells yielded CD45RA+ naive and CD45RA-negative memory subsets. The study ran the assay at deep level. Original handling: Owing to the provision of junction-only sequences devoid of quality scores by immunoSEQ, filtering differed. Sequenced by immunoSEQ multiplex PCR; TCRdb stores in-frame clones only, minus some. V and J calls plus clone size are reproduced from that table; the DNA served to infer D and trimming. In the table there are over a million clones, under 80% of which are singletons. Germline loops: CDR1 GTSNPN, CDR2 SVGIG (reference sequence). J was trimmed by 5 bases and V by 2 bases; bases with no gene match: 2. The CDR3 spans 13 residues.

The receptor's source is a man aged 18 to 30 in good health. Sequences were obtained from memory CD4+ T cells sorted from blood. Subset described: CD45RA-negative fraction. The V and J genes are TRBV30 and TRBJ1-2; 10 nucleotides match TRBD1. The CDR3 DNA is TGTGCCTGGAGTTCGGGACAGGGGTATGGCTACACCTTC. As protein: CAWSSGQGYGYTF.